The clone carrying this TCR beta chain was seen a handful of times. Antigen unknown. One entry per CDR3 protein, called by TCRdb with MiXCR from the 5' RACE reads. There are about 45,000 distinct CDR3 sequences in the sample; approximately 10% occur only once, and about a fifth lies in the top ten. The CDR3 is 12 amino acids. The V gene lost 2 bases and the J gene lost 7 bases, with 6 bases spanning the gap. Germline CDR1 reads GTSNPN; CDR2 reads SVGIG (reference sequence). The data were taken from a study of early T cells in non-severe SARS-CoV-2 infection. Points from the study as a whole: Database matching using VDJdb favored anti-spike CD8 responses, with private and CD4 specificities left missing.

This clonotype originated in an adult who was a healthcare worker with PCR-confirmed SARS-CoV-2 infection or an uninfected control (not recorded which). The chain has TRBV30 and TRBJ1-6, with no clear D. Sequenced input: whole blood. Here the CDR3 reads CAWSSVNSPLHF. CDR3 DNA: TGTGCCTGGAGTTCAGTCAATTCACCCCTCCACTTT. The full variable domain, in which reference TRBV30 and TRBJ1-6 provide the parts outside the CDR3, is SQTIHQWPATLVQPVGSPLSLECTVEGTSNPNLYWYRQAAGRGLQLLFYSVGIGQISSEVPQNLSASRPQDRQFILSSKKLLLSDSGFYLCAWSSVNSPLHFGNGTRLTVT.